This passage covers 15 T cell receptor beta chains from one sample sequenced in a study of pediatric ulcerative colitis. The protocol was immunoSEQ multiplex PCR, while the TCRdb copy is restricted to in-frame clones and leaves out a portion. Of 17,000 or so clones listed, about 76% were seen once; the top ten hold around 3.7%. One to two pinch biopsies were taken from the rectum during colonoscopy. The specimen sequenced was gut tissue. These receptors came from a girl between 5 and 17 years old with moderate ulcerative colitis.

A few counts support this clone. Distinct nucleotide sequences in the sample also encode this CDR3. The CDR3 DNA sequence: TGCGCCAGCAGCGAGGGGAACACTGAAGCTTTCTTT. This gives the protein CASSEGNTEAFF. The chain uses TRBV5-1 and TRBJ1-1; the D is unclear. Germline loops: CDR1 SGHRS, CDR2 YFSETQ. V lost 4 bases, J lost 1 base, and 5 bases lay in between. CDR3 length: 12 amino acids.

The genes are TRBV6-1 and TRBJ2-5; TRBD1 matches at 11 bases. This CDR3 has 15 amino acids. Looked up from germline, CDR1 is MNHNS and CDR2 is SASEGT. Unmatched junction bases numbered 5, after V lost 3 bases and J lost 5 bases. CDR3 DNA sequence: TGTGCCAGCAGTGAGGGACAGGGGGTCTTTGAGACCCAGTACTTC. This encodes CASSEGQGVFETQYF.

The rearrangement uses TRBV5-6 and TRBJ1-2, with unresolved D. V lost 4 bases and J lost 4, with 17 bases in between. There are 15 residues in the CDR3. Germline V gives CDR1 SGHDT, CDR2 YYEEEE. The CDR3: CASSPRADYFYGYTF. CDR3 DNA sequence: TGTGCCAGCAGCCCCCGGGCCGACTACTTCTATGGCTACACCTTC.

V gene TRBV28 combines with J gene TRBJ2-1; tentative D call: TRBD2 (6 bases). V lost 7 bases to trimming and J lost 11 bases, with 24 bases between them. The CDR3 totals 15 residues. Germline V gene lookup returns CDR1 MDHEN and CDR2 SYDVKM. As DNA, the CDR3 is TGTGCCAGCACCATCCGTGGCGGGACTCTTCTTAAGCAGTTCTTC. Translation: CASTIRGGTLLKQFF. The full variable domain, with the rest looked up from reference TRBV28 and TRBJ2-1, is DVKVTQSSRYLVKRTGEKVFLECVQDMDHENMFWYRQDPGLGLRLIYFSYDVKMKEKGDIPEGYSVSREKKERFSLILESASTNQTSMYLCASTIRGGTLLKQFFGPGTRLTVL.

The chain combines TRBV4-1 with TRBJ1-2; TRBD1 matches at 7 bases. J lost 3 bases, V lost 1 base, and 11 bases had no gene match. Germline V gene sequence: CDR1 MGHRA, CDR2 YSYEKL. The CDR3 extends over 17 amino acids. Here the CDR3 reads CASSQGPTGDRHYGYTF. The DNA of the CDR3 is TGCGCCAGCAGCCAAGGTCCTACAGGGGACCGCCACTATGGCTACACCTTC.

A few counts support this clone. CDR3 residues: CASSPGQGGNTQYF. The CDR3 DNA reads as TGCGCCAGCAGCCCGGGACAGGGGGGGAATACGCAGTATTTT. The chain combines TRBV4-1 with TRBJ2-3, with 11 nucleotides matching TRBD1. This CDR3 is 14 amino acids long. Losses at the gene ends were 4 bases for V and 7 bases for J; bases not matched to a gene: 4. Germline-derived CDR1 and CDR2 are MGHRA and YSYEKL.

V usage is TRBV2 and J usage is TRBJ1-2; 7 positions agree with TRBD1. This CDR3 spans 15 amino acids. V dropped 5 bases and J dropped 4; count of bases not matched to a gene: 10. The germline gives CDR1 SNHLY, CDR2 FYNNEI. The CDR3 DNA sequence: TGTGCCAGCAGTCTCGACAGGGCGGTAGTCTATGGCTACACCTTC. Its protein is CASSLDRAVVYGYTF. Full variable domain (missing parts from reference TRBV2 and TRBJ1-2): EPEVTQTPSHQVTQMGQEVILRCVPISNHLYFYWYRQILGQKVEFLVSFYNNEISEKSEIFDDQFSVERPDGSNFTLKIRSTKLEDSAMYFCASSLDRAVVYGYTFGSGTRLTVV.

V usage is TRBV11-2 and J usage is TRBJ2-1; 9 nucleotides match TRBD2. The CDR3 is 16 residues long. Germline CDR1 and CDR2: SGHAT and FQNNGV. With 5 bases clipped from V and 9 bases from J, the junction kept 14 bases outside the gene matches. The CDR3 DNA sequence: TGTGCCAGCAGCCCCCGACGGGCTAGCGGGACCAGTGAGCAGTTCTTC. Protein: CASSPRRASGTSEQFF.

This chain's CDR3 is CASSPRLAKNIQYF. CDR3 sequence (DNA): TGTGCCAGCAGCCCGAGACTAGCCAAAAACATTCAGTACTTC. J is TRBJ2-4 and V is TRBV11-1; D is unclear. V gave up 5 bases and J gave up 0 bases, with 8 bases separating them. The CDR3 covers 14 residues. The germline CDR1 and CDR2 sequences are SGHAT and FQDESV (reference sequence).

The V gene is TRBV6-1, the J gene TRBJ1-2; 8 nucleotides align to TRBD1. The CDR3 runs 14 residues. V gave up 4 bases and J gave up 2 bases; unmatched junction bases: 3. Germline loops: CDR1 MNHNS, CDR2 SASEGT. CDR3 DNA sequence: TGTGCCAGCAGTGTGGGACAGGCAAACTATGGCTACACCTTC. It specifies CASSVGQANYGYTF.

The chain is built from TRBV4-1 and TRBJ1-5; 8 bases fit TRBD1. J was trimmed by 16 bases and V by 1 base; bases with no gene match: 9. The CDR3 has 13 residues. Germline CDR1 reads MGHRA; CDR2 reads YSYEKL. The CDR3 sequence is CASSQVDRENIHF. CDR3 bases: TGCGCCAGCAGCCAAGTGGACAGGGAAAATATACATTTT.

The chain combines TRBV6-5 with TRBJ2-7; a weak D match, TRBD2 (5 bases). V lost 2 bases to trimming and J lost 7 bases, with 15 bases between them. The germline V gene encodes CDR1 MNHEY and CDR2 SVGAGI. The CDR3 loop spans 14 amino acids. The CDR3: CASSYTFGVREQYF. The CDR3 nucleotides are TGTGCCAGCAGTTACACGTTCGGGGTTCGGGAGCAGTACTTC.

The V and J genes are TRBV6-6 and TRBJ1-2, with unresolved D. CDR3 size: 14 residues. Trimming stripped 0 bases from V and 4 bases from J, with 9 bases between. Germline loops: CDR1 MNHNY, CDR2 SVGAGI (reference sequence). CDR3 loop: CASSYSEGIYGYTF. CDR3 sequence (DNA): TGTGCCAGCAGTTACTCGGAGGGAATCTATGGCTACACCTTC.

The chain employs TRBV9 and TRBJ1-5; D not resolved. V was trimmed by 1 base and J by 2 bases, leaving 7 bases between them. CDR1 is SGDLS and CDR2 is YYNGEE in the germline V gene. The CDR3 loop spans 14 amino acids. This CDR3 reads CASSVTPGNQPQHF. CDR3 in DNA: TGTGCCAGCAGCGTAACCCCCGGCAATCAGCCCCAGCATTTT.

The V and J genes are TRBV1 and TRBJ2-7. TRBV1 is labeled a pseudogene. The CDR3 has 16 residues. CDR3 in amino acids: CTSSPPRRDPSYEQYF. Here the CDR3 DNA reads TGCACCAGCAGCCCCCCCCGTAGGGACCCGTCCTACGAGCAGTACTTC.